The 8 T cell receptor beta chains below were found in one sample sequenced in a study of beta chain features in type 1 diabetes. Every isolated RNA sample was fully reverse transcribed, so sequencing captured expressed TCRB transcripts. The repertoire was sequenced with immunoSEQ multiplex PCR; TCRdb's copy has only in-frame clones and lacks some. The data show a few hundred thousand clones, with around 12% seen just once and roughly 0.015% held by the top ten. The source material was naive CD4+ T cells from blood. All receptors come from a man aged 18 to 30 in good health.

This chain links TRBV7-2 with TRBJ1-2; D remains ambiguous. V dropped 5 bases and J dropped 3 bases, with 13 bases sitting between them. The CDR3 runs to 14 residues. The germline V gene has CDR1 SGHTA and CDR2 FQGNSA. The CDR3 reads CASSPEVSHYGYTF. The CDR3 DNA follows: TGTGCCAGCAGCCCCGAGGTCAGCCACTATGGCTACACCTTC. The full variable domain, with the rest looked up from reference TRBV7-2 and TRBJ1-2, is GAGVSQSPSNKVTEKGKDVELRCDPISGHTALYWYRQSLGQGLEFLIYFQGNSAPDKSGLPSDRFSAERTGGSVSTLTIQRTQQEDSAVYLCASSPEVSHYGYTFGSGTRLTVV.

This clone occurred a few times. The CDR3 coding sequence is TGTGCCAGCAGCTTAGGCTTCCAAGCCAATGAGCAGTTCTTC. Encoded protein: CASSLGFQANEQFF. The chain carries TRBV7-9 and TRBJ2-1; D is undetermined. There are 14 residues in the CDR3. Trimming removed 1 base at V and 6 bases at J, with 10 bases between. CDR1 is SEHNR, CDR2 FQNEAQ, per germline (reference sequence). The complete variable domain, with remaining parts taken from reference TRBV7-9 and TRBJ2-1, reads DTGVSQNPRHKITKRGQNVTFRCDPISEHNRLYWYRQTLGQGPEFLTYFQNEAQLEKSRLLSDRFSAERPKGSFSTLEIQRTEQGDSAMYLCASSLGFQANEQFFGPGTRLTVL.

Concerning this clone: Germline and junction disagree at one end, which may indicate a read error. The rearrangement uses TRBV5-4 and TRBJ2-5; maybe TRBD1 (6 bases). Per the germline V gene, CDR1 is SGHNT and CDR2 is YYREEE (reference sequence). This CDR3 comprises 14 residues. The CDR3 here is CASSSGQRWETQYF. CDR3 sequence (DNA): TGCGCCAGCAGCTCCGGACAGCGGTGGGAGACCCAGTACTTC. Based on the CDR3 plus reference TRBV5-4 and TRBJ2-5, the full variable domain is ETGVTQSPTHLIKTRGQQVTLRCSSQSGHNTVSWYQQALGQGPQFIFQYYREEENGRGNFPPRFSGLQFPNYSSELNVNALELDDSALYLCASSSGQRWETQYFGPGTRLLVL.

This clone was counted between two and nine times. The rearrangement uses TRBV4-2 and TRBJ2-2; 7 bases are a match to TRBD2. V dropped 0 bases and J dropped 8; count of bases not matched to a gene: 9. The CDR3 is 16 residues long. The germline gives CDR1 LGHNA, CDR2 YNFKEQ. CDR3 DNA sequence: TGTGCCAGCAGCCAAGATGATCCTAGCGGAAGTGGGGAGCTGTTTTTT. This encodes CASSQDDPSGSGELFF.

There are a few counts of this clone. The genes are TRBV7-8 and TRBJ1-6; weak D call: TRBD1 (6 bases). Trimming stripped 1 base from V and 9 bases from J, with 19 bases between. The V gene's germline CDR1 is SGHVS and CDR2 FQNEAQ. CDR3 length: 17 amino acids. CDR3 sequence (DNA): TGTGCCAGCAGCTTAGTTGGCAGGGGCAGGGCAATTTCACCCCTCCACTTT. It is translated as CASSLVGRGRAISPLHF.

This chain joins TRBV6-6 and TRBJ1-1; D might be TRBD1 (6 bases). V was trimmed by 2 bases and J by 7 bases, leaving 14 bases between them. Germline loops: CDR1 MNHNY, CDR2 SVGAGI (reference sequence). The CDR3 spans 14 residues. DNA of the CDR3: TGTGCCAGCAGTTACCCACAGGGCACGGATGAAGCTTTCTTT. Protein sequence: CASSYPQGTDEAFF.

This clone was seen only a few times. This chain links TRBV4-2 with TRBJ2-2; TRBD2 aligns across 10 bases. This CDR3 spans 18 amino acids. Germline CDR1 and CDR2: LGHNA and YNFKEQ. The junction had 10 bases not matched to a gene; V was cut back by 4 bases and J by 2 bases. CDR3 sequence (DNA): TGTGCCAGCAGCCCCGCTAGCGGGGGCTATACCAACACCGGGGAGCTGTTTTTT. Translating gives CASSPASGGYTNTGELFF.

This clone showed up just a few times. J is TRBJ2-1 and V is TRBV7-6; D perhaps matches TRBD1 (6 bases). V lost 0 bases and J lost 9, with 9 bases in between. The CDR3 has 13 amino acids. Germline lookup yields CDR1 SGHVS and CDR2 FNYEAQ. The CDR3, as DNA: TGTGCCAGCAGCTTAGCCTCAGGGGTTGAGCAGTTCTTC. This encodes CASSLASGVEQFF. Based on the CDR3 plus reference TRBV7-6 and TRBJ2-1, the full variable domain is GAGVSQSPRYKVTKRGQDVALRCDPISGHVSLYWYRQALGQGPEFLTYFNYEAQQDKSGLPNDRFSAERPEGSISTLTIQRTEQRDSAMYRCASSLASGVEQFFGPGTRLTVL.